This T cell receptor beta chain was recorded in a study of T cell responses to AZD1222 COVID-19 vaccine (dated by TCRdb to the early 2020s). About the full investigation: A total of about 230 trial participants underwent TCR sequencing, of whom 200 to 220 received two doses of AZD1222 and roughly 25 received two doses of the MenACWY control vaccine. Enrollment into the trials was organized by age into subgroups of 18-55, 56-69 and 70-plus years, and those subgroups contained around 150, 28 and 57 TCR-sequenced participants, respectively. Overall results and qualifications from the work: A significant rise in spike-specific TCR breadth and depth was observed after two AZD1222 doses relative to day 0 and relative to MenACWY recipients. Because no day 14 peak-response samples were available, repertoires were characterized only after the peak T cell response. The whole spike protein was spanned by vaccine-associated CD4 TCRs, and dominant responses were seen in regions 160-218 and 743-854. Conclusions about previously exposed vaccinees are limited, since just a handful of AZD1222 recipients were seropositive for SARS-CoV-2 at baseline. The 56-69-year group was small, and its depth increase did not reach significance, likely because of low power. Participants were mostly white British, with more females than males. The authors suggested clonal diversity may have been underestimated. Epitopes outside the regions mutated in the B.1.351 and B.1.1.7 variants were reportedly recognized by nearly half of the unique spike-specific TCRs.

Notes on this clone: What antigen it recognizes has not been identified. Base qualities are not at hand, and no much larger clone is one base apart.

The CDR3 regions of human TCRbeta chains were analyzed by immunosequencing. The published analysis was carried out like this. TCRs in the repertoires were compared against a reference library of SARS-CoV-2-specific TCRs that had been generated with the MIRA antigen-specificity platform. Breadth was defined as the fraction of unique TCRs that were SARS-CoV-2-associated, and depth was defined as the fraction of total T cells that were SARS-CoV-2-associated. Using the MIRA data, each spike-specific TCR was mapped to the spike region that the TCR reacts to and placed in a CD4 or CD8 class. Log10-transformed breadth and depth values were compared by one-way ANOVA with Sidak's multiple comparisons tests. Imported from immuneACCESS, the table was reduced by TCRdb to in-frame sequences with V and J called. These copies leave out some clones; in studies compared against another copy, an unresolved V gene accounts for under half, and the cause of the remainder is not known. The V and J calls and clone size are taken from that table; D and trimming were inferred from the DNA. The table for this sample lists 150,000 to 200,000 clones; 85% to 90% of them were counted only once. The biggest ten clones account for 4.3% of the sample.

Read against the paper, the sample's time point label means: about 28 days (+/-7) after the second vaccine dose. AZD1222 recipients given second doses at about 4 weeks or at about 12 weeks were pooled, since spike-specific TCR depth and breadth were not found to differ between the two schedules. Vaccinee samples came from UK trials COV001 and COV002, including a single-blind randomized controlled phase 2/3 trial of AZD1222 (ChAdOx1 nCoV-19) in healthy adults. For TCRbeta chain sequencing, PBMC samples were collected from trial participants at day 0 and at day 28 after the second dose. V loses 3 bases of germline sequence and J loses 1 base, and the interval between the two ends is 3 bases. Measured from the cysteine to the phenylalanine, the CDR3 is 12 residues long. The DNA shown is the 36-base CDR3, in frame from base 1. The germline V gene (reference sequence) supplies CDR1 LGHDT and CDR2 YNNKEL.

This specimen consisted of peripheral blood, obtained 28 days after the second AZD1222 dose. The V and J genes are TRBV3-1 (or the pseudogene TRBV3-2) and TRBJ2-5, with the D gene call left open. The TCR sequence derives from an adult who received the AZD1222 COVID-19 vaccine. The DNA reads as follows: TGTGCCAGCAGCCACTTCCAAGAGACCCAGTACTTC. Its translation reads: CASSHFQETQYF.